The rows below give T cell receptor beta chains drawn from one sample of a study of shared clonotypes between healthy human individuals. Some clones are missing from TCRdb's copy, which holds only in-frame ones; the method was immunoSEQ multiplex PCR. The sample contains some 2.3 million clones, approximately 93% of which appear only once. The sample was naive CD4+ T cells from PBMCs. All receptors come from a man aged 18 to 30 in good health. Some clones in this sample may be carry-over from other donors' samples. Each CDR3 is given with its conserved first and last residue. Each record gives: D gene, V gene, J gene, clone size, CDR3 DNA, CDR3 protein. A D gene is named only where the DNA matches it firmly. Rows may omit the clone size; those that give it use once, few, many or a size class.

-,TRBV27,TRBJ2-3,-,TGTGCCAGCAGCCTTCGGCTCCCGGCAGATACGCAGTATTTT,CASSLRLPADTQYF
-,TRBV28,TRBJ1-4,few,TGTGCCAGCATGGCGGGGTTAGGTAGTGAAAAACTGTTTTTT,CASMAGLGSEKLFF
-,TRBV1,TRBJ1-2,-,TGCACCAGCAGCCAAGAAGGGACAGGGAGACACTATGGCTACACCTTC,CTSSQEGTGRHYGYTF
-,TRBV5-1,TRBJ2-3,-,TGCGCCAGCAGCTTGGATTCGGGAGTCACAGATACGCAGTATTTT,CASSLDSGVTDTQYF
-,TRBV10-3,TRBJ2-1,-,TGTGCCATCAGTGCGGTCGACAATGAGCAGTTCTTC,CAISAVDNEQFF
-,TRBV2,TRBJ2-7,-,TGTGCCAGCAGTGAATACAGGGAAGTTGGCGAGCAGTACTTC,CASSEYREVGEQYF
-,TRBV7-3,TRBJ1-1,-,TGTGCCAGCAGCTCTACAGGGCAGAACACTGAAGCTTTCTTT,CASSSTGQNTEAFF
-,TRBV5-8,TRBJ2-3,-,TGTGCCAGCAGCTTTCGAGGGTCTGATACGCAGTATTTT,CASSFRGSDTQYF
TRBD2,TRBV7-9,TRBJ2-3,-,TGTGCCAGCAGCCCCCGCCCCGGGGGGCTAGCGGGAGTGACAGATACGCAGTATTTT,CASSPRPGGLAGVTDTQYF
-,TRBV7-2,TRBJ1-3,-,TGTGCCAGCAGCTCAGGGTACTCTGGAAACACCATATATTTT,CASSSGYSGNTIYF
TRBD1,TRBV5-6,TRBJ1-1,-,TGTGCCAGCAGCGGACAGGTTCGGACCACTGAAGCTTTCTTT,CASSGQVRTTEAFF
-,TRBV4-3,TRBJ1-5,-,TGCGCCAGCAGCCAAGATCTCGGTAATCAGCCCCAGCATTTT,CASSQDLGNQPQHF
-,TRBV7-8,TRBJ1-5,once,TGTGCCAGCAGCTCCCGACGCAATCAGCCCCAGCATTTT,CASSSRRNQPQHF
-,TRBV18,TRBJ2-5,-,TGTGCCAGCTCACCCTTTACACAGCTTCAAGAGACCCAGTACTTC,CASSPFTQLQETQYF
-,TRBV19,TRBJ2-1,-,TGTGCCAGTAGTAACCCGCCAGAGGTTGAGCAGTTCTTC,CASSNPPEVEQFF
-,TRBV29-1,TRBJ1-1,-,TGCAGCGTCACGGTGAACACTGAAGCTTTCTTT,CSVTVNTEAFF
-,TRBV6-4,TRBJ2-3,-,TGTGCCAGCAGTGAGCGCGGGTATCAAACAGATACGCAGTATTTT,CASSERGYQTDTQYF
TRBD1,TRBV5-8,TRBJ2-7,-,TGTGCCAGCAGCTTGTGGGGACAGGGTGCCCACGAGCAGTACTTC,CASSLWGQGAHEQYF
TRBD1,TRBV5-1,TRBJ1-4,-,TGCGCCAGCAGCAAAGACCCACAGGGGAGGAGTGAAAAACTGTTTTTT,CASSKDPQGRSEKLFF
-,TRBV28,TRBJ2-7,-,TGTGCCAGCGCCACTACCACCTACGAGCAGTACTTC,CASATTTYEQYF
-,TRBV5-4,TRBJ1-2,-,TGTGCCAGCAGCCCTACGGGTAGGGATTATGGCTACACCTTC,CASSPTGRDYGYTF
-,TRBV7-6,TRBJ2-5,once,TGTGCCAGCAGCTTAAGTAGGGCGGCAGAGACCCAGTACTTC,CASSLSRAAETQYF
TRBD1,TRBV5-1,TRBJ1-2,-,TGCGTCAGCAGCTTGACCTCGGGACAGGGAGGTGGCTACACCTTC,CVSSLTSGQGGGYTF
-,TRBV29-1,TRBJ1-2,-,TGCAGCGTCCCGGGGGCAGGGCGGTGGGTTGGCTACACCTTC,CSVPGAGRWVGYTF
TRBD2,TRBV5-1,TRBJ2-1,-,TGCGCCAGCAGCTCTAGCGGGAGTTCATTCGGTGAGCAGTTCTTC,CASSSSGSSFGEQFF
TRBD1,TRBV18,TRBJ1-1,-,TGTGCCAGCTCTCCCATCGGGACAGGGAACACTGAAGCTTTCTTT,CASSPIGTGNTEAFF
-,TRBV29-1,TRBJ2-1,-,TGCAGCGCTTCAGAGGGGGGTCCTTGGCAGTTCTTC,CSASEGGPWQFF
-,TRBV15,TRBJ1-1,-,TGTGCCACCAGCAGAGGCGACAGAGCAGTGAACACTGAAGCTTTCTTT,CATSRGDRAVNTEAFF
TRBD1,TRBV7-2,TRBJ1-4,-,TGTGCCAGCAGCTTAGGAGTAGGGACAGGGTATGAAAAACTGTTTTTT,CASSLGVGTGYEKLFF
-,TRBV18,TRBJ2-3,-,TGTGCCAGCTCCCTAAGCACAGATACGCAGTATTTT,CASSLSTDTQYF
-,TRBV9,TRBJ1-2,-,TGTGCCAGCAGCGTAGGGCAGTTAGCTAACTATGGCTACACCTTC,CASSVGQLANYGYTF
-,TRBV5-4,TRBJ2-1,once,TGTGCCAGCAGCTTGGCGATGGCCCGAACGGGGCAGTTCTTC,CASSLAMARTGQFF
-,TRBV6-5,TRBJ1-4,-,TGTGCCAGCAGTTACGGGGGGACGCGTAATGAAAAACTGTTTTTT,CASSYGGTRNEKLFF
-,TRBV7-3,TRBJ1-1,few,TGTGCCAGCAGCTTGATTAGGGGATTTGAAGCTTTCTTT,CASSLIRGFEAFF
TRBD1,TRBV4-3,TRBJ2-5,-,TGCGCCAGCAGCCAGGCGCTACAGGGGGCAAGTAGTCAAGAGACCCAGTACTTC,CASSQALQGASSQETQYF
-,TRBV2,TRBJ2-5,-,TGTGCCAGCAGGACAGCGGAGGGACAAGAGACCCAGTACTTC,CASRTAEGQETQYF
-,TRBV29-1,TRBJ2-2,-,TGCAGCGTTGAACGTTATACCTCGGGCGGGGAGCTGTTTTTT,CSVERYTSGGELFF